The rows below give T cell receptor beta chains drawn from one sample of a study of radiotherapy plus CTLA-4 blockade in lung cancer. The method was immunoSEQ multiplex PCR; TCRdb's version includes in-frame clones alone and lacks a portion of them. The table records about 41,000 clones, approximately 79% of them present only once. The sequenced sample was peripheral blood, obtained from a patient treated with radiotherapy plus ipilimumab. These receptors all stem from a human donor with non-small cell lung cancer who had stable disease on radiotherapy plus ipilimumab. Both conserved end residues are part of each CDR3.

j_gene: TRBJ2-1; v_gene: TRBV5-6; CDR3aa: CASSHRSGGFGEQFF
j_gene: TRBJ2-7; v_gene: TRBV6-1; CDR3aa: CASRLTGSSYEQYF
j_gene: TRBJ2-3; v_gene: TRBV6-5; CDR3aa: CASREPSGPQDTQYF
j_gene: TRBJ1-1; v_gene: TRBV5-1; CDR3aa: CASSLGDTGLDEAFF
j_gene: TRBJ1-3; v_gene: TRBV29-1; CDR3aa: CSVEGQGATIYF
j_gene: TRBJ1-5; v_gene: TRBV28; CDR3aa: CASTFRASNQPQHF
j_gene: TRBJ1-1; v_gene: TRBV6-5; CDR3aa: CASSYWAGNTEAFF
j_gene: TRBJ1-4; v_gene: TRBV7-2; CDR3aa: CASSLGKSDEKLFF
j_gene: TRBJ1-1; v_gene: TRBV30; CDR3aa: CAGYRGTEAFF
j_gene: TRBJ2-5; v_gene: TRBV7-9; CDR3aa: CASSLSGGVGETQYF
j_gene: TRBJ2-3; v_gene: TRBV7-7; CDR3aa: CASSPWTSGGNTDTQYF
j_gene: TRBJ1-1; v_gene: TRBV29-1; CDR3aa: CSVEENRMAFF
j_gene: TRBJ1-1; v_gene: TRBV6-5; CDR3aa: CASSYQEGASTEAFF
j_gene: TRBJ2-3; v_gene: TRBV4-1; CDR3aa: CASSQEGQGGTDTQYF
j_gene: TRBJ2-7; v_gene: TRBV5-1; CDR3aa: CASSSLLGTGYEQYF
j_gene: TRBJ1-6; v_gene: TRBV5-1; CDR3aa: CASKGTAGGESPLHF
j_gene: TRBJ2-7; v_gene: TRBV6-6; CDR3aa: CASSDRGYEQYF
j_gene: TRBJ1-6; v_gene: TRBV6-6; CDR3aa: CATNLGDSSYNSPLHF
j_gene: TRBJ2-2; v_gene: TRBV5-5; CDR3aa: CASSWGTGGNTGELFF
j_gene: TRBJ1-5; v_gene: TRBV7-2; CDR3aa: CASSLGGLSNQPQHF
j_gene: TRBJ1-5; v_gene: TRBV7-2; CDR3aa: CASSLASNQPQHF
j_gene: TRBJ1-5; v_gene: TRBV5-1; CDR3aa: CASSLDRGAGQPQHF
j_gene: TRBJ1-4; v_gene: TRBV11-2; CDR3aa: CASSPQGVHGEKLFF
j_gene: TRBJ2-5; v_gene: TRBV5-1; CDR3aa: CASSLVGANDALGETQYF
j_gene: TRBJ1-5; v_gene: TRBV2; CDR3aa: CASRFRDNQPQHF